This is a list of T cell receptor beta chains from one sample in a study of T cell responses to AZD1222 COVID-19 vaccine. The repertoire was sequenced with immunoSEQ multiplex PCR; TCRdb's copy has only in-frame clones and lacks some. The data contain around 120,000 clones, 80% to 90% of them singletons. The specimen comprised peripheral blood, sampled on day 0 of AZD1222 vaccination. The receptors originated from an adult in good health. CDR3s leave out the opening cysteine and the closing phenylalanine or tryptophan. The D gene is left open where the match is weak.

>13|TRBD2|TRBJ2-7|TRBV7-9
ASSLALAGVYEQY
>12|NA|TRBJ2-4|TRBV19
ASSQERAKNIQY
>13|NA|TRBJ1-5|TRBV3-1/TRBV3-2
ASSRTSDGGLAQH
>14|NA|TRBJ1-6|TRBV2
ASRGHRSGGYSPLH
>11|NA|TRBJ2-7|TRBV10-3
AIKTQGAYEQY
>14|NA|TRBJ1-1|TRBV7-9
ASSPLGTPVNTEAF
>11|NA|TRBJ2-3|TRBV11-3
ASSPGARSTQY
>14|TRBD2|TRBJ2-3|TRBV9
ATSGTSGSSTDTQY
>13|NA|TRBJ1-1|TRBV29-1
SVEEGGFRNTEAF
>11|NA|TRBJ1-5|TRBV3-1/TRBV3-2
ASSLTGNQPQH
>12|TRBD1|TRBJ1-3|TRBV28
ASSFDRAGNTIY
>14|NA|TRBJ2-3|TRBV6-2/TRBV6-3
ASSYSSSADTDTQY
>12|NA|TRBJ2-1|TRBV5-1
ASSLQGGGNEQF
>12|NA|TRBJ2-7|TRBV6-5
ASRDTGVSYEQY
>14|TRBD1|TRBJ2-3|TRBV10-2
ASSPRQGAGTDTQY
>14|TRBD1|TRBJ2-1|TRBV3-1/TRBV3-2
ASSQEGQGAENEQF
>14|TRBD1|TRBJ1-3|TRBV9
ASSGSGTASGNTIY
>14|NA|TRBJ1-5|TRBV10-3
ATNPGGGRGNQPQH
>12|NA|TRBJ2-1|TRBV9
ASSKLDPYNEQF
>12|NA|TRBJ1-3|TRBV2
ASRTGISGNTIY
>14|NA|TRBJ1-2|TRBV19
ASSIVGPRPNYGYT
>12|TRBD1|TRBJ1-2|TRBV6-2/TRBV6-3
ASSRTGGGYGYT
>12|NA|TRBJ1-2|TRBV6-4
ASTRYRENYGYT
>17|NA|TRBJ2-7|TRBV5-1
ASSLAFAVRGAPSYEQY
>11|NA|TRBJ2-1|TRBV29-1
SVGILEGNEQF
>13|NA|TRBJ2-7|TRBV28
ASSLSLVGSYEQY
>17|TRBD1|TRBJ2-7|TRBV19
ASSISTNPPGQGAHEQY
>14|TRBD1|TRBJ1-1|TRBV25-1
ASSAGTVPGNTEAF
>13|TRBD2|TRBJ2-2|TRBV5-1
ASSPTSGTNGELF